This section outlines one T cell receptor beta chain sequence together with its context. The data stem from a study of control samples from healthy donors and cancer patients. Libraries were prepared by immunoSEQ multiplex PCR; TCRdb keeps only in-frame clonotypes and omits some of them. Here the sample spans around 160,000 clones, 80% to 95% being singletons. V was clipped by 1 base and J by 5 bases, with 13 bases between them. The CDR3 runs to 15 residues. Germline CDR1 SGHRS, CDR2 YFSETQ. The V and J genes are TRBV5-1 and TRBJ2-1, with D possibly TRBD1 on 6 matching bases. Sequences were obtained from blood. The receptor was isolated from a man aged 18 to 29 in good health. The CDR3: CASSLLRAGDNEQFF. The CDR3, as DNA: TGCGCCAGCAGCTTGTTGCGGGCAGGGGACAATGAGCAGTTCTTC.